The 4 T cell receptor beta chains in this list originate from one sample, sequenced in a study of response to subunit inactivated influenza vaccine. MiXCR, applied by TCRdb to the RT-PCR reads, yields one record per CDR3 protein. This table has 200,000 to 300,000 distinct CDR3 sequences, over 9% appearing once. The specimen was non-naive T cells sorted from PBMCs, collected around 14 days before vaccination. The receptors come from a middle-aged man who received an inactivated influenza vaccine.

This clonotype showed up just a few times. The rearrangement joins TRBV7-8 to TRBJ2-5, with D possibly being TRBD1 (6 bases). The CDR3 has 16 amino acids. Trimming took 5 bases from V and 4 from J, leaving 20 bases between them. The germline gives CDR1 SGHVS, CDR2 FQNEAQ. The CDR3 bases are TGTGCCAGCAGCCTCCCAATTGGGGGCGTGCGAGAGACCCAGTACTTC. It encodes CASSLPIGGVRETQYF.

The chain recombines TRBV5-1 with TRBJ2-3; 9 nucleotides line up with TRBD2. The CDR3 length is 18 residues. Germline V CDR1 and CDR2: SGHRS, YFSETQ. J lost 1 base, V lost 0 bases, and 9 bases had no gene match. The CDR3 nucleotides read TGCGCCAGCAGCTTGGAAGGGGGGCTAGCGGGACGCACAGATACGCAGTATTTT. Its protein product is CASSLEGGLAGRTDTQYF.

As DNA, the CDR3 is TGTGCCAGCAGAGGGACTAGCGGGAGCGAGCAGTTCTTC. This gives the protein CASRGTSGSEQFF. The gene calls are TRBV2 and TRBJ2-1; 14 bases are a match to TRBD2. The germline V gene encodes CDR1 SNHLY and CDR2 FYNNEI. The CDR3 spans 13 residues. J was trimmed by 10 bases and V by 6 bases; bases with no gene match: 2.

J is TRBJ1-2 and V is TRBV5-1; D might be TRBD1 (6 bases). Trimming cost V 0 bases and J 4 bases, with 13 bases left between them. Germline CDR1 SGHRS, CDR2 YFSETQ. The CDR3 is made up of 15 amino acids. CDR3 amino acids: CASSLDGQNIYGYTF. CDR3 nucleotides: TGCGCCAGCAGCTTGGATGGACAGAATATCTATGGCTACACCTTC.